This T cell receptor (beta chain) was obtained from a study of shared clonotypes between healthy human individuals. Study results and caveats: When compared with the clonotypes that were shared by all four sorted-subset donors, the non-shared clonotypes turned out to have lower generation probabilities.

Germline values: CDR1 SGHNT, CDR2 YYREEE (reference sequence). The CDR3 sequence is 16 residues long. Trimming took 0 bases from V and 1 from J; bases not matched to a gene: 4. TCRdb's copy holds only in-frame clones and misses some; the assay was immunoSEQ multiplex PCR. Altogether some 2,500,000 clones are present, 80% to 95% being singletons, with the ten largest covering around 0.37%. This clone was observed once. Its antigen is not known. This chain connects TRBV5-4 to TRBJ2-7; 10 nucleotides match TRBD2. Sample: naive CD4+ T cells from PBMCs. Subset: CD45RA+ positively selected. This TCR derives from a man in his late teens or twenties in good health. Some clones in this sample may be carry-over from other donors' samples. The CDR3 region is CASSLVAGGSSYEQYF. CDR3 coding DNA: TGTGCCAGCAGCTTGGTAGCGGGAGGTTCATCCTACGAGCAGTACTTC.